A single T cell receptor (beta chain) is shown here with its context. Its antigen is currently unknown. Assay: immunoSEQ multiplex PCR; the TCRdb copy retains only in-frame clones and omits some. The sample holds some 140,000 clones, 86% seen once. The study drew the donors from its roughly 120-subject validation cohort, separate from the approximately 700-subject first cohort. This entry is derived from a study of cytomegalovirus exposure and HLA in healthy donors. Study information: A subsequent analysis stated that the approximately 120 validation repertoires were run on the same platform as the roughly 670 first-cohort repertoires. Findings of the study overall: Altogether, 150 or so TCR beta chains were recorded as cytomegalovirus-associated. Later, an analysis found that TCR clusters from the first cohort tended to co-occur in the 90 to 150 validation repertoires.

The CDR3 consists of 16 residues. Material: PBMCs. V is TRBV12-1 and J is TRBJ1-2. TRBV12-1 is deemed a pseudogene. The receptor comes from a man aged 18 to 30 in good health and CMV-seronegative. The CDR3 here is CASSKVPGGGNYGYTF. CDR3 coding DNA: TGTGCCAGCAGTAAAGTTCCGGGGGGCGGTAACTATGGCTACACCTTC.